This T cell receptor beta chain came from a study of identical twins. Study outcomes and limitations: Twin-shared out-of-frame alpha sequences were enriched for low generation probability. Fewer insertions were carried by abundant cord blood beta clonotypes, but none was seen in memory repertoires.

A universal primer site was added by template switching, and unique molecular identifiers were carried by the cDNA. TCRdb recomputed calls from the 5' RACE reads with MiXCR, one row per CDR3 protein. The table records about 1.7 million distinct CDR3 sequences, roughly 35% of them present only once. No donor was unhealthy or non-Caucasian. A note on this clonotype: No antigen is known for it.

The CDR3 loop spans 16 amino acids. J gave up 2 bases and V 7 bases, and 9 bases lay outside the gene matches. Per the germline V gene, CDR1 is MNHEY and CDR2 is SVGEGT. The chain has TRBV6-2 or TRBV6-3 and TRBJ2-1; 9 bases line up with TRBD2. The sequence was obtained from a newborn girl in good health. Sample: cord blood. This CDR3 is CASIQRASGAYNEQFF. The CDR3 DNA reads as TGTGCCAGCATCCAGAGGGCTAGCGGGGCCTACAATGAGCAGTTCTTC.